The clone carrying this T cell receptor beta chain was seen more than once but under ten times. Its antigen is not identified. J lost 2 bases, V lost 0 bases, and 2 bases had no gene match. Germline CDR1 LGHNA, CDR2 YNFKEQ. There are 16 residues in the CDR3. The data were obtained in a study of cytomegalovirus exposure and HLA in healthy donors. Study-wide findings and caveats: Researchers reported in a later analysis that common viral pathogens appeared linked to several top clusters.

60 Vbeta and 13 Jbeta primers were used in PCR. Profiled with immunoSEQ multiplex PCR; TCRdb holds only in-frame clones, not every one. In the table there are approximately 290,000 clones, about 80% of which are singletons. J is TRBJ2-1 and V is TRBV4-2, with TRBD1 identical over 9 bases. This TCR came from a girl aged 2-10 years in good health and CMV-seronegative. The specimen was PBMCs. CDR3 region: CASSQEQGATYNEQFF. CDR3 DNA: TGTGCCAGCAGCCAAGAACAGGGGGCTACCTACAATGAGCAGTTCTTC.